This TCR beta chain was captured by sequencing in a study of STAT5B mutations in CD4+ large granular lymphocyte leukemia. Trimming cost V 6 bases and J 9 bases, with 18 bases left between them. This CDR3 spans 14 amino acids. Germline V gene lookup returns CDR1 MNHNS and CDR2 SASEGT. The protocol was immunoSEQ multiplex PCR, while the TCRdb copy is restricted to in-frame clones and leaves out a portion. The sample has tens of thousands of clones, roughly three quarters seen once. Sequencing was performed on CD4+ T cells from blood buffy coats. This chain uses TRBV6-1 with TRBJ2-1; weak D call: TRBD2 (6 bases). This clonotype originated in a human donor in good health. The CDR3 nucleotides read TGTGCCAGCAGGGAGGGTGGTGCCTCCAGTGAGCAGTTCTTC. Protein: CASREGGASSEQFF.